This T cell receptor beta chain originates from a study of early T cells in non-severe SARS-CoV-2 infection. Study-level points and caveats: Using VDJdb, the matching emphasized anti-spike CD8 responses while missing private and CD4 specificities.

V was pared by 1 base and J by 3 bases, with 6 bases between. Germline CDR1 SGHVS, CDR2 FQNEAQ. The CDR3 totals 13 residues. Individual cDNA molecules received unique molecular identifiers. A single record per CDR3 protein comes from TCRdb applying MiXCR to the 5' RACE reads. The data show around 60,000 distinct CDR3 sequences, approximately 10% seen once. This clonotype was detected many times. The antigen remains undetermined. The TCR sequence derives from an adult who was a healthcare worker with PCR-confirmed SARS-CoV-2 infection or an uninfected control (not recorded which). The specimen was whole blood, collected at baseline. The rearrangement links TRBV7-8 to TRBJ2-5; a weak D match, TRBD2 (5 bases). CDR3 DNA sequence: TGTGCCAGCAGCTTAGTCGGGAAAGAGACCCAGTACTTC. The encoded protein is CASSLVGKETQYF.